The source of this TCR beta chain is a study of blood T cell repertoires in COVID-19. Study context: Acute-phase and convalescent COVID-19 samples originated in the United States, Italy and Spain. Sources were T cells, B-cell-depleted T cells, or PBMCs; the material itself was cDNA or gDNA.

V shed 0 bases and J 1 base; nucleotides not matched to a gene: 9. There are 18 residues in the CDR3. CDR1 is LGHDT, CDR2 YNNKEL, per germline (reference sequence). Original handling: Using reference gene primer amplification, nucleated cell counts were estimated. Clones were read by immunoSEQ multiplex PCR, and TCRdb kept only the in-frame ones, dropping some. The DNA gave D and trimming, while V, J and clone size come from that table. This table has 40,000 to 50,000 clones, more than 75% appearing once. V and J are TRBV3-1 (or the pseudogene TRBV3-2) and TRBJ2-4; TRBD2 agrees at 7 bases. Sequencing was done on a sample of peripheral blood. The receptor was derived from a man in his 70s with active or convalescent COVID-19. CDR3 DNA sequence: TGTGCCAGCAGCCAAGATCCCGTGGGCGGGGGTGCCAAAAACATTCAGTACTTC. Protein: CASSQDPVGGGAKNIQYF.